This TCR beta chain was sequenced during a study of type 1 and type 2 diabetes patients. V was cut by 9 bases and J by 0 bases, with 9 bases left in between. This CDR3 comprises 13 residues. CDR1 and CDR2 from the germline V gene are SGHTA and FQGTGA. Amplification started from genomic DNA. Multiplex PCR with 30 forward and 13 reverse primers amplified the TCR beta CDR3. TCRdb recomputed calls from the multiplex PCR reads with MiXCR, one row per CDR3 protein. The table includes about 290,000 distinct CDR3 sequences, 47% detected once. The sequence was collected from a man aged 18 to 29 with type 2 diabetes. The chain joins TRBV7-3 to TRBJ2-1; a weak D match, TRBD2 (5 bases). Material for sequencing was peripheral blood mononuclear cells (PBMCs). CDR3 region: CARAVSSYNEQFF. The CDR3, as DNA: TGTGCCAGAGCGGTGAGCTCCTACAATGAGCAGTTCTTC.